The 2 T cell receptor beta chains in this list originate from one sample, sequenced in a study of CD8 T cells in Susac syndrome. Random hexamers were used to reverse transcribe an amount of roughly 0.45 to 1 ug RNA. Via MiXCR, TCRdb re-called the immunoSEQ multiplex PCR reads, giving one row per CDR3 protein. The table includes about 150,000 distinct CDR3 sequences, roughly 94% detected once. Material: CD4+ T cells from PBMCs. The receptors stem from a human donor in good health.

The chain links TRBV23-1 to TRBJ2-5; the D call may be TRBD1 or TRBD2 (7 bases each). TRBV23-1 carries the ORF label, with uncertain function. The CDR3 loop spans 18 amino acids. V was trimmed by 3 bases and J by 5 bases, leaving 25 bases between them. The CDR3 DNA sequence: TGCGCCAGCAGTCATCCGGCGAGTGGCAGGGGGAGGGAGGAGACCCAGTACTTC. Translating gives CASSHPASGRGREETQYF.

The chain recombines TRBV5-1 with TRBJ1-1; D is unresolved. Trimming took off 1 base at V and 6 bases at J, with 10 bases between the two ends. Germline V gives CDR1 SGHRS, CDR2 YFSETQ. The CDR3 sequence is 13 residues long. DNA for the CDR3: TGCGCCAGCAGCTTGTTCGGGATATCTGAAGCTTTCTTT. Its translation: CASSLFGISEAFF.